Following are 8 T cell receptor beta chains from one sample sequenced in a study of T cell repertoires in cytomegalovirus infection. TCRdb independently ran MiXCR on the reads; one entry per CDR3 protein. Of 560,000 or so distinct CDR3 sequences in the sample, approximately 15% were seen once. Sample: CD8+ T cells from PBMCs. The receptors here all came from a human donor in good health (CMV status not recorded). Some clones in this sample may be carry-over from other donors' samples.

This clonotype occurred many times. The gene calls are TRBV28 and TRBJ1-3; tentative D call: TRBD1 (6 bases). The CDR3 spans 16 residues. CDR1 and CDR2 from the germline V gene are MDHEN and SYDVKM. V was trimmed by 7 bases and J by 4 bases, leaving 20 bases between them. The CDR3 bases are TGTGCCAGCATCCACAGGAGCTGGACAGCCGGAAACACCATATATTTT. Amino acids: CASIHRSWTAGNTIYF.

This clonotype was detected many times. Here the CDR3 DNA reads TGTGCCAGTACCCAACTCGGCAGGGACAGCAATCAGCCCCAGCATTTT. It yields the protein CASTQLGRDSNQPQHF. The V call is TRBV19, the J call TRBJ1-5; maybe TRBD1 (5 bases). CDR1 LNHDA and CDR2 SQIVND come from the germline V gene (reference sequence). CDR3 size: 16 residues. Deletions cut 7 bases from V and 1 base from J, with 17 bases between.

CDR3 loop: CASSLPGLAWVEQYF. DNA of the CDR3: TGTGCCAGCAGTTTACCGGGACTAGCATGGGTCGAGCAGTACTTC. V is TRBV28 and J is TRBJ2-7; 9 nucleotides agree with TRBD2. Looked up from germline, CDR1 is MDHEN and CDR2 is SYDVKM. V lost 2 bases, J lost 6 bases, and 8 bases stayed unmatched. The CDR3 totals 15 residues. The full variable domain, in which reference TRBV28 and TRBJ2-7 provide the parts outside the CDR3, is DVKVTQSSRYLVKRTGEKVFLECVQDMDHENMFWYRQDPGLGLRLIYFSYDVKMKEKGDIPEGYSVSREKKERFSLILESASTNQTSMYLCASSLPGLAWVEQYFGPGTRLTVT.

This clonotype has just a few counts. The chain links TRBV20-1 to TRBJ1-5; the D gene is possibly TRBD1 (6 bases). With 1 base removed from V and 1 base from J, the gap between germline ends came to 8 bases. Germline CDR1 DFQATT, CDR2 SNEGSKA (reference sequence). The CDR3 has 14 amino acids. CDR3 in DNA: TGCAGTGCTAGAGGGGGGCAGAGCAATCAGCCCCAGCATTTT. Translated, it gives CSARGGQSNQPQHF.

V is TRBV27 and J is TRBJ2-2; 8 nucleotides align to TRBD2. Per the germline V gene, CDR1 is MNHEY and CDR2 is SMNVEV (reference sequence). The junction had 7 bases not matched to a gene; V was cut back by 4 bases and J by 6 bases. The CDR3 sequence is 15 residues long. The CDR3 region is CASSSGGASAGELFF. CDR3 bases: TGTGCCAGCAGTTCCGGGGGGGCCTCGGCCGGGGAGCTGTTTTTT.

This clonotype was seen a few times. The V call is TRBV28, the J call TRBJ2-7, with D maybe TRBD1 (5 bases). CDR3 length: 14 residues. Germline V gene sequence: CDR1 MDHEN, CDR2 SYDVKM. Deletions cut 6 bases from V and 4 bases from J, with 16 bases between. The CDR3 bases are TGTGCCAGCAGCTTCAATCAGGGATGGTACGAGCAGTACTTC. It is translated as CASSFNQGWYEQYF.

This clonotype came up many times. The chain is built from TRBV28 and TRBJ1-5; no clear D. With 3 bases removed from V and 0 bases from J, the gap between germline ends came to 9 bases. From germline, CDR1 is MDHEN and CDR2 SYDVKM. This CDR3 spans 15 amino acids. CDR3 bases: TGTGCCAGCAGTTTCTATTTGAGTAGCAATCAGCCCCAGCATTTT. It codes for CASSFYLSSNQPQHF.

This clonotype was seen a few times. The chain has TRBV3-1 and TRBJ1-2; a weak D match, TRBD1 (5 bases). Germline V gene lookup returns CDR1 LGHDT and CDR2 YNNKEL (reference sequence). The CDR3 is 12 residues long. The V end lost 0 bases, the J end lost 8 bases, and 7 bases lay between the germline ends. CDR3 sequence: CASSQDGTGYTF. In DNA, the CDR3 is TGTGCCAGCAGCCAAGATGGGACGGGCTACACCTTC.